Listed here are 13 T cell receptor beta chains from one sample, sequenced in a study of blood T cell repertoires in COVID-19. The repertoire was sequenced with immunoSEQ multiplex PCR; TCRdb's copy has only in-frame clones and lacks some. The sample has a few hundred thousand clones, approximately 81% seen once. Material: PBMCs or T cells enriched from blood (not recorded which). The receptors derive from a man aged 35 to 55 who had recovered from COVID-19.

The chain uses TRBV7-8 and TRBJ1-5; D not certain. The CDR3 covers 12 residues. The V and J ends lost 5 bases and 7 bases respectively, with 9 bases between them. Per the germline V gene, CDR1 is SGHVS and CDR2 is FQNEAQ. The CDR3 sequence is CASSPSLQPQHF. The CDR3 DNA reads TGTGCCAGCAGCCCGAGTCTACAGCCCCAGCATTTT.

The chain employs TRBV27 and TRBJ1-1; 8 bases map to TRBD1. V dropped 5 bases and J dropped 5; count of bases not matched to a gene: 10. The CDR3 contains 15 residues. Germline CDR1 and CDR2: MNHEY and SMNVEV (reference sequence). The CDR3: CASSQTGQGRTEAFF. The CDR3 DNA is TGTGCCAGCAGTCAAACCGGACAGGGTAGGACTGAAGCTTTCTTT.

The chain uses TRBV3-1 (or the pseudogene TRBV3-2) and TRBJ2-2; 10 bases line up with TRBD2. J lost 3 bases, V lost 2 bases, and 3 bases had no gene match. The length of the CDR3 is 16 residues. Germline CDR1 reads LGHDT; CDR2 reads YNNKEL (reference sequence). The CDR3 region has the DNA TGTGCCAGCAGCCAAAAAGCGGGAGGGTACACCGGGGAGCTGTTTTTT. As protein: CASSQKAGGYTGELFF.

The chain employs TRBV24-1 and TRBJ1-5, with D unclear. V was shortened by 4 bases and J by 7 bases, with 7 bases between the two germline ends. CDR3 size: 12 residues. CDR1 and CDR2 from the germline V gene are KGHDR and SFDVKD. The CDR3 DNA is TGTGCCACCAGTGAACTAGGGCAGCCCCAGCATTTT. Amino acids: CATSELGQPQHF.

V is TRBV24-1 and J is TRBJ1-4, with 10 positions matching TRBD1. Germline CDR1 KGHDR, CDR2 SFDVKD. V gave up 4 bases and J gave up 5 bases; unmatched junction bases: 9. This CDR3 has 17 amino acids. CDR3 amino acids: CATSDPGQGSVNEKLFF. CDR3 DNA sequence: TGTGCCACCAGTGACCCGGGACAGGGGTCGGTGAATGAAAAACTGTTTTTT.

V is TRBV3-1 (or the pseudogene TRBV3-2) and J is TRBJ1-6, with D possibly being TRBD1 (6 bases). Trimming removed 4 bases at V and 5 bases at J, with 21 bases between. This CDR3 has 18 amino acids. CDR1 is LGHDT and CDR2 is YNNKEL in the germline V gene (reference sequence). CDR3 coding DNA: TGTGCCAGCAGCCCGAGGACAGTTCCCTACCGGAATAATTCACCCCTCCACTTT. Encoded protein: CASSPRTVPYRNNSPLHF.

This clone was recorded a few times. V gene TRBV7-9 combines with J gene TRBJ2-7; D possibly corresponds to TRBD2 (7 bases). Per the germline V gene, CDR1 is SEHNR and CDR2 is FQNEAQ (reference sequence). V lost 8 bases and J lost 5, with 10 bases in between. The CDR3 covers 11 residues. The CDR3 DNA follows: TGTGCCAGCGCGGGGGCCAACGAGCAGTACTTC. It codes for CASAGANEQYF.

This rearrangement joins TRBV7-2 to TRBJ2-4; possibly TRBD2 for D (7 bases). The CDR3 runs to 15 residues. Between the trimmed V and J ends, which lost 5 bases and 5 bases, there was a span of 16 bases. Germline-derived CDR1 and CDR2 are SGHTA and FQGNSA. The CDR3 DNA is TGTGCCAGCAGCGGGGGGGCGGGAGTCCAAAACATTCAGTACTTC. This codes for CASSGGAGVQNIQYF.

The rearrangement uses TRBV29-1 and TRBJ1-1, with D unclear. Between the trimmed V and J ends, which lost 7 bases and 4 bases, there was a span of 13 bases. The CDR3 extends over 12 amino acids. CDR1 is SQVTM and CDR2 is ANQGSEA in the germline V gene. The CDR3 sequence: CSAYEGGTEAFF. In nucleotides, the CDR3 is TGCAGCGCGTATGAAGGAGGCACTGAAGCTTTCTTT.

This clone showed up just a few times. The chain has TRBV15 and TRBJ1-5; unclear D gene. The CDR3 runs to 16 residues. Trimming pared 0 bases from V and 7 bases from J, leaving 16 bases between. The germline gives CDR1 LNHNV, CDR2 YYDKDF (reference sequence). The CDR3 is CATSRDLGTQYQPQHF. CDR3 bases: TGTGCCACCAGCAGAGACCTGGGTACACAGTACCAGCCCCAGCATTTT.

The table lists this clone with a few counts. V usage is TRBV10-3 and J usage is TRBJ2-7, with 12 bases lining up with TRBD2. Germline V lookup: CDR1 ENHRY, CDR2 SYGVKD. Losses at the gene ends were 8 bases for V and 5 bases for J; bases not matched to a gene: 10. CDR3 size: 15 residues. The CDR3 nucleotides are TGTGCCATCGCGGGATCTACTAGCGGGAGGAACGAGCAGTACTTC. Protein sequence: CAIAGSTSGRNEQYF.

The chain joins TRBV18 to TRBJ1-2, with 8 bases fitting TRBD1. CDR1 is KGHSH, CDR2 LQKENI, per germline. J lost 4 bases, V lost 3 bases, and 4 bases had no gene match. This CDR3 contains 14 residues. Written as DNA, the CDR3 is TGTGCCAGCTCACCGCCAGGGGGCGGCTATGGCTACACCTTC. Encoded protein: CASSPPGGGYGYTF.

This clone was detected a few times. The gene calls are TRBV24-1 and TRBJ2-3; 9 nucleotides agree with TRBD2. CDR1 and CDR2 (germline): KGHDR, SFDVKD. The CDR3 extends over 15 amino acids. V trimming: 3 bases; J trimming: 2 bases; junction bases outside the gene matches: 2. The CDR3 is CATSDVAGATDTQYF. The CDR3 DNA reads TGTGCCACCAGTGATGTAGCGGGGGCCACAGATACGCAGTATTTT.